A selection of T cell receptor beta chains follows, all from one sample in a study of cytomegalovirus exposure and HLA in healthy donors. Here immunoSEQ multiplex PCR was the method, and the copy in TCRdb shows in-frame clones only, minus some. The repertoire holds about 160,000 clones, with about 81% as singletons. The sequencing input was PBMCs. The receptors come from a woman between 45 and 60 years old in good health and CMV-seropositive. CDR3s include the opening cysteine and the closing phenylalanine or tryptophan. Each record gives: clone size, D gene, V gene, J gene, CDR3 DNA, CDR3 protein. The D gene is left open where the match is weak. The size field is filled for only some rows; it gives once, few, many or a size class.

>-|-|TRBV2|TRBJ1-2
TGTGCCAGCAGTCCGGACAAAGTCGTGGATGGCTACACCTTC
CASSPDKVVDGYTF
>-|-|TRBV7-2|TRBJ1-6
TGTGCCAGCAGCTTACAAGAGAGATATTCACCCCTCCACTTT
CASSLQERYSPLHF
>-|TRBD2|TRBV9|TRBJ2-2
TGTGCCAGCAGCGTACTCGGGGGGGCAGGCACCGGGGAGCTGTTTTTT
CASSVLGGAGTGELFF
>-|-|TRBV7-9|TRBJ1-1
TGTGCCAGCAGCTTATACGGAGTAAACACTGAAGCTTTCTTT
CASSLYGVNTEAFF
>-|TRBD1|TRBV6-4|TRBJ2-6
TGTGCCAGCAGTCCTACAGGGGGCGGATCTGGGGCCAACGTCCTGACTTTC
CASSPTGGGSGANVLTF
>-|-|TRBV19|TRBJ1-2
TGTGCCAGTAGTATCGGTTTGCTGGGGGCTGATGGCTACACCTTC
CASSIGLLGADGYTF
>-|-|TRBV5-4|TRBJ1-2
TGTGCCAGCGCTCTAGGTGGGTCTAACTATGGCTACACCTTC
CASALGGSNYGYTF
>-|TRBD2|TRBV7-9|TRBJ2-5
TGTGCCAGCAGCTTAGGGACTAGCGGGGGGCAAGAGACCCAGTACTTC
CASSLGTSGGQETQYF
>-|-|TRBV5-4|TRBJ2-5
TGTGCCAGCAGCCCCTACGCGGGGGCGCAAGAGACCCAGTACTTC
CASSPYAGAQETQYF
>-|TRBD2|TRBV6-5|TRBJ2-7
TGTGCCAGCAGTTCCTCCGGGACTAGCCTGTACTTC
CASSSSGTSLYF
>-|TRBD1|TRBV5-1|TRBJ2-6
TGCGCCAGCAGCTCACGGGGGACAGGGGGCGCTGGGGCCAACGTCCTGACTTTC
CASSSRGTGGAGANVLTF
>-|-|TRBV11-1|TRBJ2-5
TGTGCCAGCAGCCGACAGTCCAGCGAGACCCAGTACTTC
CASSRQSSETQYF
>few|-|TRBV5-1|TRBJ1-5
TGCGCCAGCAGCTTGGAGGGGTACAATCAGCCCCAGCATTTT
CASSLEGYNQPQHF
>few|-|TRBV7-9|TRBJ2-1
TGTGCCAGCAGGGCGGGGAATGAGCAGTTCTTC
CASRAGNEQFF
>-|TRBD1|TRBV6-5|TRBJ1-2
TGTGCCAGCAGACGACAGGGCGACTATGGCTACACCTTC
CASRRQGDYGYTF
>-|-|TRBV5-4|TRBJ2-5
TGTGCCAGCAGCTTCAGAGAGACCCAGTACTTC
CASSFRETQYF
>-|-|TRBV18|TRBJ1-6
TGTGCCAGCTCACCTCGGCCTCATACAGGGCCCAACTCCAATTCACCCCTCCACTTT
CASSPRPHTGPNSNSPLHF
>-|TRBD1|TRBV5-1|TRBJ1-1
TGCGCCAGCAGCACAGGGACAGGGATTATAGAAGCTTTCTTT
CASSTGTGIIEAFF
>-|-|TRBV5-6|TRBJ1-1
TGTGCCAGCAGCTGGGGGGTGAACACTGAAGCTTTCTTT
CASSWGVNTEAFF
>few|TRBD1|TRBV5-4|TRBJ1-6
TGTGCCAGCAGCTTGGCAGGGGGTTTACATTCACCCCTCCACTTT
CASSLAGGLHSPLHF
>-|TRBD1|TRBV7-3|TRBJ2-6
TGTGCCAGCAGCTCGCCGACGGACAGGACCAGCTCTGGGGCCAACGTCCTGACTTTC
CASSSPTDRTSSGANVLTF
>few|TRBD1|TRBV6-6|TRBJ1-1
TGTGCCAGCAGCCGGACAGGTTCCACTGAAGCTTTCTTT
CASSRTGSTEAFF
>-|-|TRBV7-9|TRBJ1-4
TGTGCCAGCAGCTTAGCGCCTAGTTTTGAAAAACTGTTTTTT
CASSLAPSFEKLFF
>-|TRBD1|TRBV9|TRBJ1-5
TGTGCCAGCAGCCCGGGACAGGGTAGAGAGGCCCAGCATTTT
CASSPGQGREAQHF
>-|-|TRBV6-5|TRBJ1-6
TGTGCCAGCAGTTACTCCGCGAGCTCCTATAATTCACCCCTCCACTTT
CASSYSASSYNSPLHF
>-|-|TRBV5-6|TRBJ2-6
TGTGCCAGCAGCTTGGTAATAGACTCTGGGGCCAACGTCCTGACTTTC
CASSLVIDSGANVLTF
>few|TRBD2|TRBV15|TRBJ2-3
TGTGCCACCAGCAGAGCCCCCCACCGGACTAGCGGGGGGGCGGATACGCAGTATTTT
CATSRAPHRTSGGADTQYF
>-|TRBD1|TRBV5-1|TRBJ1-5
TGCGCCAGCAGCTATCAGGGGGATAGCAATCAGCCCCAGCATTTT
CASSYQGDSNQPQHF
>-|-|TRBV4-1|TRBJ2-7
TGCGCCAGCAGCCCAAGACGAGGGAGTGCCTACGAGCAGTACTTC
CASSPRRGSAYEQYF
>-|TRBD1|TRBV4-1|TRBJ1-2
TGCGCCAGCAGCTATCAACAGGGGGCGGGTGGCTACACCTTC
CASSYQQGAGGYTF
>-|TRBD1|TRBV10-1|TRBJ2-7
TGCGCCAGCAGTTCGACAGGGGGTCGAGGCGAGCAGTACTTC
CASSSTGGRGEQYF
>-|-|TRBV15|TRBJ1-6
TGTGCCACTACAGCCGCAGAGAATAATTCACCCCTCCACTTT
CATTAAENNSPLHF
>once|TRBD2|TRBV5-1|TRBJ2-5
TGCGCCAGCAGCTTGGGTAGCGGGGGCTTAAAAGAGACCCAGTACTTC
CASSLGSGGLKETQYF
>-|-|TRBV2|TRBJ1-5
TGTGCCAGCAGTGGACAGTCCAATCAGCCCCAGCATTTT
CASSGQSNQPQHF
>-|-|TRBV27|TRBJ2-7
TGTGCCAGCAGTAGTGGTGCGCAGGACGGGATTGCCTACGAGCAGTACTTC
CASSSGAQDGIAYEQYF
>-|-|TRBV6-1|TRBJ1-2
TGTGCCAGCAGTAATTCAGGGCAAGGCTACACCTTC
CASSNSGQGYTF
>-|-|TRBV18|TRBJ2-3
TGTGCCAGCTTGCGGACTTACACAGATACGCAGTATTTT
CASLRTYTDTQYF
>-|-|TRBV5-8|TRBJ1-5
TGTGCCAGCAGCTTAACAGGGACTCAGCCCCAGCATTTT
CASSLTGTQPQHF
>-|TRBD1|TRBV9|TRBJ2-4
TGTGCCAGCAGCGCCGGACAGGGCCGCTTGGAAATTCAGTACTTC
CASSAGQGRLEIQYF